The 6 T cell receptor beta chains listed next were all sequenced from one sample in a study of control samples from healthy donors and cancer patients. The protocol was immunoSEQ multiplex PCR, while the TCRdb copy is restricted to in-frame clones and leaves out a portion. The data show under 90,000 clones, with 80% to 95% seen just once and more than 5% held by the top ten. Specimen: blood. These receptors came from a woman aged 55 to 70 in good health.

A note on this clone: The junction and the germline gene differ at one end; a read error may be behind it. This chain connects TRBV7-6 to TRBJ2-5, with TRBD1 as a possible D gene (6 bases). Germline CDR1 SGHVS, CDR2 FNYEAQ. The CDR3 has 14 residues. CDR3 region: CASSLQGTQESQYF. For the CDR3, the DNA is TGTGCCAGCAGCTTACAGGGGACACAAGAGAGCCAGTACTTC.

The genes are TRBV19 and TRBJ1-4; unclear D gene. The ends were cut back, 7 bases at V and 5 bases at J, with 8 bases in the middle. This CDR3 is 12 amino acids long. The V gene's germline CDR1 is LNHDA and CDR2 SQIVND (reference sequence). The CDR3 sequence: CASKRKNEKLFF. As DNA, the CDR3 is TGTGCCAGTAAAAGGAAAAATGAAAAACTGTTTTTT.

V gene TRBV18 combines with J gene TRBJ2-1; 9 bases agree with TRBD2. This CDR3 spans 16 amino acids. V dropped 3 bases and J dropped 6; count of bases not matched to a gene: 9. Germline CDR1 reads KGHSH; CDR2 reads LQKENI. The CDR3 is CASSPLSGSRGNEQFF. The CDR3 DNA reads TGTGCCAGCTCACCCCTTAGCGGGAGTAGGGGCAATGAGCAGTTCTTC.

In this sample, this clone turned up a few times. J is TRBJ1-5 and V is TRBV5-3; no definite D call. TRBV5-3 is an open reading frame, and its role is uncertain. The CDR3 is 13 amino acids. With 1 base removed from V and 1 base from J, the gap between germline ends came to 3 bases. CDR3 in amino acids: CARSLLSNQPQHF. In DNA form, the CDR3 reads TGTGCCAGAAGCTTGCTAAGCAATCAGCCCCAGCATTTT.

V and J are TRBV12-2 and TRBJ1-2; the tabulated D call, TRBD1, remains unverified against the DNA. TRBV12-2 is designated a pseudogene. The CDR3 is 14 residues long. DNA of the CDR3: TGTGCAAGTCGCTTTTTCACAGGGGCAAGGGGCTACACCTTC. Its protein is CASRFFTGARGYTF.

J is TRBJ2-7 and V is TRBV5-1; TRBD1 matches 7 bases. The CDR3 totals 13 residues. The trim removed 1 base at V and 5 bases at J, leaving 3 bases unmatched. Germline V gives CDR1 SGHRS, CDR2 YFSETQ. The CDR3 DNA reads as TGCGCCAGCAGCTTGCGAGACAGGGACGAGCAGTACTTC. It translates to CASSLRDRDEQYF.